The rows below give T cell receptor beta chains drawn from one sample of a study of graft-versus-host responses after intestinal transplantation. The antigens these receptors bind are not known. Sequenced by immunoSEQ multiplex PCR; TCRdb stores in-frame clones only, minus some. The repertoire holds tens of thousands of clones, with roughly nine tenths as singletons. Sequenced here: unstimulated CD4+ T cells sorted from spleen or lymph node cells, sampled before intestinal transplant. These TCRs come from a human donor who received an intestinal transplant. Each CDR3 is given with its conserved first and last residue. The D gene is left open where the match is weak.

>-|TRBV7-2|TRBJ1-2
CASSQWGTNYGYTF
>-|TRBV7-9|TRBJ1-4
CASSLDPGNEKLFF
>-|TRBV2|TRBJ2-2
CASSEAFNGELFF
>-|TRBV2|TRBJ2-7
CASSPDSRYEQYF
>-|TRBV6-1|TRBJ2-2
CASSDNRNTGELFF
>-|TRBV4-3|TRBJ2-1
CASSQKRHNEQFF
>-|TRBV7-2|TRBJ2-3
CASSPRVTDTQYF
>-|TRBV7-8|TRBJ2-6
CASSQTRAGANVLTF
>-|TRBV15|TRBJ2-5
CATSRDRGRGETQYF
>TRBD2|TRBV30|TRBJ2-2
CAWSFRGANTGELFF
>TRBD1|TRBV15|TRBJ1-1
CATSRVPTGGGTEAFF
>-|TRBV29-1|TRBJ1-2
CSVVQSGYGYTF
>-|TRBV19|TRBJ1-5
CASSIVGESNQPQHF
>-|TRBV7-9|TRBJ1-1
CASSLVGGREAFF
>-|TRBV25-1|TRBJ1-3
CASSESRSSGNTIYF
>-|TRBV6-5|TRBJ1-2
CASSYGGGEYGYTF
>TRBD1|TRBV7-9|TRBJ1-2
CASSPRAGGSGYTF